What follows are 32 T cell receptor beta chains derived from one specimen sequenced in a study of blood T cell repertoires in COVID-19. Assay: immunoSEQ multiplex PCR; the TCRdb copy retains only in-frame clones and omits some. The top ten clones hold approximately 34% of a sample with about 15,000 clones, roughly 91% of them seen once. Sequencing input: peripheral blood. The source is a woman older than 75 with COVID-19, enrolled during active disease.

The chain uses TRBV28 and TRBJ2-7, with 9 bases fitting TRBD1. Trimming removed 5 bases from V and 5 bases from J; junction bases left unmatched: 10. CDR1 is MDHEN, CDR2 SYDVKM, per germline. The CDR3 length is 15 residues. Here the CDR3 DNA reads TGTGCCAGCAGTCCAGGGACAGGGTTTCACCACGAGCAGTACTTC. Translation gives CASSPGTGFHHEQYF. The full variable domain, rest sourced from reference TRBV28 and TRBJ2-7, is DVKVTQSSRYLVKRTGEKVFLECVQDMDHENMFWYRQDPGLGLRLIYFSYDVKMKEKGDIPEGYSVSREKKERFSLILESASTNQTSMYLCASSPGTGFHHEQYFGPGTRLTVT.

The V and J genes are TRBV28 and TRBJ1-5; weak D call: TRBD1 (5 bases). Germline CDR1 MDHEN, CDR2 SYDVKM. V lost 6 bases and J 8 bases, leaving 20 bases between the germline ends. The CDR3 consists of 15 residues. The CDR3 DNA reads as TGTGCCAGCAGCCGCGGGACGGTACTTGAGGAGCCCCAGCATTTT. Its protein product is CASSRGTVLEEPQHF.

This clone was detected once. The gene calls are TRBV10-3 and TRBJ1-1, with 9 nucleotides matching TRBD1. This CDR3 is 14 amino acids long. The V gene's germline CDR1 is ENHRY and CDR2 SYGVKD. V lost 5 bases, J lost 6 bases, and 7 bases stayed unmatched. The CDR3 spells CAISHPGQGPEAFF. The CDR3, as DNA: TGTGCCATCAGTCATCCGGGACAGGGACCTGAAGCTTTCTTT.

The rearrangement uses TRBV9 and TRBJ2-3; maybe TRBD2 (5 bases). Germline loops: CDR1 SGDLS, CDR2 YYNGEE. V was cut by 3 bases and J by 1 base, with 18 bases left in between. This CDR3 is built from 17 residues. The CDR3, as DNA: TGTGCCAGCAGCGACCCCGGTCGGGCGGGTGGCACAGATACGCAGTATTTT. Translated: CASSDPGRAGGTDTQYF. Full variable domain (missing parts from reference TRBV9 and TRBJ2-3): DSGVTQTPKHLITATGQRVTLRCSPRSGDLSVYWYQQSLDQGLQFLIQYYNGEERAKGNILERFSAQQFPDLHSELNLSSLELGDSALYFCASSDPGRAGGTDTQYFGPGTRLTVL.

The chain employs TRBV29-1 and TRBJ1-1; D is ambiguous. Germline loops: CDR1 SQVTM, CDR2 ANQGSEA. Trimming removed 5 bases from V and 1 base from J, with 11 bases in between. The CDR3 has 13 amino acids. This chain's CDR3 is CSVRPGRNTEAFF. The CDR3 DNA follows: TGCAGCGTTCGCCCGGGGAGGAACACTGAAGCTTTCTTT.

V is TRBV5-5 and J is TRBJ2-2, with TRBD1 matching 11 bases. The CDR3 is 16 residues long. V shed 4 bases and J 4 bases; nucleotides not matched to a gene: 6. The germline V gene encodes CDR1 SGHKS and CDR2 YYEKEE (reference sequence). The chain's CDR3 is CASSIGQGAGTGELFF. The CDR3 DNA is TGTGCCAGCAGCATCGGACAGGGGGCGGGCACCGGGGAGCTGTTTTTT.

V gene TRBV5-5 combines with J gene TRBJ1-4, with 8 bases that match TRBD1. The CDR3 contains 16 residues. V was pared by 2 bases and J by 8 bases, with 11 bases of the junction left unmatched. CDR1 is SGHKS, CDR2 YYEKEE, per germline (reference sequence). The CDR3 loop is CASSLPSGGLGEKLFF. The CDR3 nucleotides read TGTGCCAGCAGCTTACCATCAGGGGGCTTAGGCGAAAAACTGTTTTTT.

The chain has TRBV4-3 and TRBJ1-2; D is uncertain. This CDR3 comprises 16 residues. Per germline, CDR1 LGHNA and CDR2 YSLEER. V was cut by 4 bases and J by 3 bases, with 18 bases left in between. The CDR3 sequence is CASSRAGPKPDYGYTF. CDR3 DNA: TGCGCCAGCAGCCGCGCGGGCCCCAAGCCCGACTATGGCTACACCTTC.

The chain combines TRBV6-2 or TRBV6-3 with TRBJ2-6; 7 bases are shared with TRBD1. The CDR3 runs 18 residues. J gave up 1 base and V 3 bases, and 9 bases lay outside the gene matches. Germline V lookup: CDR1 MNHEY, CDR2 SVGEGT. The CDR3 DNA sequence: TGTGCCAGCAGTTATCCGACAGGGTATAGGTCTGGGGCCAACGTCCTGACTTTC. It is translated as CASSYPTGYRSGANVLTF.

The J gene is TRBJ2-1, the V gene TRBV10-3; 11 nucleotides align to TRBD2. Per the germline V gene, CDR1 is ENHRY and CDR2 is SYGVKD. CDR3 size: 16 residues. V lost 4 bases to trimming and J lost 4 bases; unmatched junction nucleotides: 6. The DNA for the CDR3 is TGTGCCATCAGTGGGGTAGCGGGGGGGATTTACAATGAGCAGTTCTTC. This codes for CAISGVAGGIYNEQFF.

The chain couples TRBV6-6 to TRBJ2-5; 9 nucleotides agree with TRBD2. CDR3 size: 16 residues. Looked up from germline, CDR1 is MNHNY and CDR2 is SVGAGI (reference sequence). V shed 0 bases, J shed 4 bases, and the junction held 6 bases outside the gene matches. CDR3 loop: CASSYSAAGGPETQYF. CDR3 coding DNA: TGTGCCAGCAGTTACTCTGCTGCGGGAGGGCCAGAGACCCAGTACTTC.

The V and J genes are TRBV6-2 or TRBV6-3 and TRBJ2-7; 9 bases are shared with TRBD2. Germline V gives CDR1 MNHEY, CDR2 SVGEGT. This CDR3 is 16 amino acids long. V was pared by 0 bases and J by 2 bases, with 5 bases of the junction left unmatched. CDR3 coding DNA: TGTGCCAGCAGTTACTCGACCAGCGGGGGGACCTACGAGCAGTACTTC. Translated: CASSYSTSGGTYEQYF.

This clone appeared a single time. The chain joins TRBV7-2 to TRBJ1-1; the D gene is possibly TRBD1 (6 bases). V lost 1 base and J lost 4, with 19 bases in between. The CDR3 consists of 17 residues. Germline assignment: CDR1 SGHTA and CDR2 FQGNSA. The CDR3 region has the DNA TGTGCCAGCAGCTTAGACAGGGCCGAATCACGCGGCACTGAAGCTTTCTTT. Translating gives CASSLDRAESRGTEAFF.

The chain employs TRBV7-9 and TRBJ2-7, with a tentative D call TRBD2 (5 bases). V lost 4 bases to trimming and J lost 2 bases, with 12 bases between them. This CDR3 has 14 residues. Germline V gene lookup returns CDR1 SEHNR and CDR2 FQNEAQ (reference sequence). The CDR3 nucleotides read TGTGCCAGCAGCTCGGCGGGTGCCACCTACGAGCAGTACTTC. It codes for CASSSAGATYEQYF. Based on the CDR3 plus reference TRBV7-9 and TRBJ2-7, the full variable domain is DTGVSQNPRHKITKRGQNVTFRCDPISEHNRLYWYRQTLGQGPEFLTYFQNEAQLEKSRLLSDRFSAERPKGSFSTLEIQRTEQGDSAMYLCASSSAGATYEQYFGPGTRLTVT.

This sequence joins TRBV12-3 or TRBV12-4 and TRBJ1-2; weak D call: TRBD1 (6 bases). This CDR3 has 13 amino acids. V lost 6 bases, J lost 5 bases, and 13 bases lay in between. DNA of the CDR3: TGTGCCAGCAGCGCAACAGGGCTATATGGCTACACCTTC. Translated: CASSATGLYGYTF.

The chain carries TRBV27 and TRBJ1-2; 7 positions agree with TRBD1. This CDR3 contains 13 residues. Germline loops: CDR1 MNHEY, CDR2 SMNVEV (reference sequence). J gave up 4 bases and V 8 bases, and 7 bases lay outside the gene matches. The CDR3 sequence is CASGQGGPYGYTF. The CDR3 coding sequence is TGTGCCAGCGGTCAAGGGGGCCCCTATGGCTACACCTTC.

The rearrangement uses TRBV5-6 and TRBJ1-4; perhaps TRBD1 as D (5 bases). Trimming shortened V by 1 base and J by 5 bases, and 9 bases separated the two germline ends. The CDR3 consists of 14 residues. The germline V gene has CDR1 SGHDT and CDR2 YYEEEE. The CDR3 loop reads CASSLRQLNEKLFF. The DNA of the CDR3 is TGTGCCAGCAGCTTGAGACAGCTAAATGAAAAACTGTTTTTT.

This chain connects TRBV5-1 to TRBJ1-4, with D uncertain. The V and J ends lost 4 bases and 0 bases respectively, with 7 bases between them. The CDR3 contains 14 residues. The germline V gene encodes CDR1 SGHRS and CDR2 YFSETQ. CDR3 DNA: TGCGCCAGCAGCCGGGGAACAACTAATGAAAAACTGTTTTTT. Its protein is CASSRGTTNEKLFF.

The chain uses TRBV27 and TRBJ1-2, with TRBD1 matching over 7 bases. The CDR3 extends over 15 amino acids. The J segment lost 0 bases and the V segment lost 4 bases, leaving 5 bases of the junction unmatched. CDR1 is MNHEY and CDR2 is SMNVEV in the germline V gene (reference sequence). The CDR3 sequence: CASSYSTGSNYGYTF. Here the CDR3 DNA reads TGTGCCAGCAGTTATTCGACAGGGTCTAACTATGGCTACACCTTC.

CDR3 loop: CASSLGWASGRYNEQFF. CDR3 in DNA: TGTGCCAGCAGCTTAGGGTGGGCGAGCGGGAGATACAATGAGCAGTTCTTC. This chain uses TRBV11-3 with TRBJ2-1; 8 nucleotides agree with TRBD2. Germline V gene data show CDR1 as SGHNT and CDR2 as YENEEA. J gave up 4 bases and V 1 base, and 9 bases lay outside the gene matches. CDR3 size: 17 residues. The full variable domain, completed using reference TRBV11-3 and TRBJ2-1, is EAGVVQSPRYKIIEKKQPVAFWCNPISGHNTLYWYLQNLGQGPELLIRYENEEAVDDSQLPKDRFSAERLKGVDSTLKIQPAELGDSAVYLCASSLGWASGRYNEQFFGPGTRLTVL.

The chain is built from TRBV11-2 and TRBJ2-7, with 7 positions matching TRBD1. The germline V gene has CDR1 SGHAT and CDR2 FQNNGV. The V and J ends lost 6 bases and 0 bases, in that order; junction bases with no gene match: 11. The CDR3 spans 16 residues. The CDR3 loop is CASRIGARGSSYEQYF. The CDR3 nucleotides are TGTGCCAGCAGGATAGGAGCCAGGGGGTCCTCCTACGAGCAGTACTTC.

The chain is built from TRBV2 and TRBJ1-2; D is unclear. Germline CDR1 and CDR2: SNHLY and FYNNEI. The V end was cut by 1 base, the J end by 8 bases, with 11 bases between. The length of the CDR3 is 13 residues. The CDR3 spells CASSEEAVAGYTF. The CDR3 DNA follows: TGTGCCAGCAGTGAAGAAGCCGTCGCGGGCTACACCTTC.

The chain couples TRBV3-1 (or the pseudogene TRBV3-2) to TRBJ1-2, with D unclear. V lost 5 bases to trimming and J lost 0 bases, with 10 bases between them. The CDR3 spans 14 residues. Germline V gives CDR1 LGHDT, CDR2 YNNKEL (reference sequence). CDR3 coding DNA: TGTGCCAGCAGCAACCCCGGGGCTAACTATGGCTACACCTTC. Protein sequence: CASSNPGANYGYTF.

CDR3 protein: CASSRGGDAGANVLTF. The CDR3 coding sequence is TGTGCCAGTAGTCGAGGGGGGGACGCTGGGGCCAACGTCCTGACTTTC. The chain carries TRBV19 and TRBJ2-6, with a tentative D call TRBD2 (7 bases). The CDR3 runs 16 residues. Trimming took 5 bases from V and 2 from J, leaving 13 bases between them. Germline V gives CDR1 LNHDA, CDR2 SQIVND (reference sequence).

The CDR3 bases are TGTGCCAGTAGTATATGGAGCGGGGTGGAGGAGACCCAGTACTTC. Its translation is CASSIWSGVEETQYF. The chain links TRBV19 to TRBJ2-5; 7 positions agree with TRBD2. The CDR3 length is 15 residues. CDR1 and CDR2 from the germline V gene are LNHDA and SQIVND (reference sequence). V lost 2 bases to trimming and J lost 5 bases; unmatched junction nucleotides: 8.

This clone has a single count. The J gene is TRBJ1-2, the V gene TRBV24-1, with TRBD1 matching over 7 bases. This CDR3 region has 13 residues. Per germline, CDR1 KGHDR and CDR2 SFDVKD. The trim removed 5 bases at V and 3 bases at J, leaving 2 bases unmatched. CDR3 in amino acids: CATSVGTDYGYTF. The CDR3, as DNA: TGTGCCACCAGTGTCGGGACAGACTATGGCTACACCTTC.

This clone was seen once. The CDR3 region is CASSPDMNTEAFF. The CDR3 coding sequence is TGTGCCAGCAGCCCAGACATGAACACTGAAGCTTTCTTT. The V gene is TRBV11-1, the J gene TRBJ1-1, with D uncertain. The CDR3 has 13 residues. From germline, CDR1 is SGHAT and CDR2 FQDESV (reference sequence). Trimming took 5 bases from V and 0 from J, leaving 7 bases between them. Variable domain in full (rest from reference TRBV11-1 and TRBJ1-1): EAEVAQSPRYKITEKSQAVAFWCDPISGHATLYWYRQILGQGPELLVQFQDESVVDDSQLPKDRFSAERLKGVDSTLKIQPAELGDSAMYLCASSPDMNTEAFFGQGTRLTVV.

The chain has TRBV7-9 and TRBJ1-1, with TRBD1 matching 7 bases. CDR1 and CDR2 from the germline V gene are SEHNR and FQNEAQ (reference sequence). The ends lost 5 bases at V and 0 bases at J; junction bases unmatched: 6. The CDR3 totals 15 residues. Written as DNA, the CDR3 is TGTGCCAGCAGCCTCCGGACAGGATTGAACACTGAAGCTTTCTTT. This gives the protein CASSLRTGLNTEAFF.

The J gene is TRBJ1-2, the V gene TRBV10-3; 11 nucleotides align to TRBD1. The length of the CDR3 is 13 residues. Per germline, CDR1 ENHRY and CDR2 SYGVKD. V was clipped by 11 bases and J by 7 bases; unmatched bases: 9. CDR3 DNA sequence: TGTGCCGTAGAAGGACAGGGGGCGGGTGGCTACACCTTC. Translated, it gives CAVEGQGAGGYTF.

The rearrangement uses TRBV7-9 and TRBJ1-1, with 7 bases that match TRBD1. This CDR3 has 14 residues. Germline CDR1 reads SEHNR; CDR2 reads FQNEAQ (reference sequence). V shed 11 bases, J shed 3 bases, and the junction held 12 bases outside the gene matches. CDR3 DNA: TGTGCCGGAGGTGAGGGGGCGTCGGACACTGAAGCTTTCTTT. Protein product: CAGGEGASDTEAFF.

This clone was seen once. This sequence joins TRBV20-1 and TRBJ1-5, with D possibly TRBD1 on 5 matching bases. The CDR3 spans 15 residues. The ends were cut back, 3 bases at V and 0 bases at J, with 12 bases in the middle. The V gene's germline CDR1 is DFQATT and CDR2 SNEGSKA (reference sequence). For the CDR3, the DNA is TGCAGTGCTAGTCCCAGGGAATATAGCAATCAGCCCCAGCATTTT. Protein sequence: CSASPREYSNQPQHF.

This rearrangement joins TRBV5-1 to TRBJ2-6, with D unclear. The germline V and J ends were trimmed by 4 bases and 0 bases, with 11 bases remaining between them. The length of the CDR3 is 16 residues. The germline gives CDR1 SGHRS, CDR2 YFSETQ. For the CDR3, the DNA is TGCGCCAGCAGCCCCTCGGTTTACTCTGGGGCCAACGTCCTGACTTTC. Protein: CASSPSVYSGANVLTF.